Following are 22 T cell receptor beta chains from one sample sequenced in a study of blood T cell repertoires in COVID-19. Some clones are missing from TCRdb's copy, which holds only in-frame ones; the method was immunoSEQ multiplex PCR. The sample lists hundreds of thousands of clones, more than 75% occurring once. The sample taken for sequencing was peripheral blood. These TCRs come from a woman aged 50 to 60 with COVID-19, enrolled during active disease.

This chain connects TRBV4-1 to TRBJ2-3; 7 positions match TRBD1. The CDR3 loop spans 16 amino acids. In germline, CDR1 is MGHRA, CDR2 YSYEKL. The junction had 7 bases not matched to a gene; V was cut back by 3 bases and J by 1 base. For the CDR3, the DNA is TGCGCCAGCAGCCAGAGAAGGGGGCTTCGCACAGATACGCAGTATTTT. This sequence encodes CASSQRRGLRTDTQYF.

The chain carries TRBV5-6 and TRBJ2-3, with D tentatively TRBD2 (6 bases). This CDR3 region has 17 residues. V lost 2 bases to trimming and J lost 3 bases, with 19 bases between them. Germline assignment: CDR1 SGHDT and CDR2 YYEEEE. For the CDR3, the DNA is TGTGCCAGCAGCTTCCGGGGGACCGCCGGGAAAACAGATACGCAGTATTTT. Its protein product is CASSFRGTAGKTDTQYF.

This clone has just a few counts. The rearrangement joins TRBV27 to TRBJ1-5, with a tentative D call TRBD1 (5 bases). Germline CDR1 is MNHEY and CDR2 is SMNVEV (reference sequence). This CDR3 region has 15 residues. Trimming pared 2 bases from V and 2 bases from J, leaving 10 bases between. CDR3 residues: CASSLGAWGNQPQHF. The CDR3 coding sequence is TGTGCCAGCAGTTTAGGGGCGTGGGGCAATCAGCCCCAGCATTTT.

This clone was observed a handful of times. The V call is TRBV18, the J call TRBJ1-3, with D possibly TRBD1 on 6 matching bases. The V gene's germline CDR1 is KGHSH and CDR2 LQKENI. This CDR3 region has 17 residues. The ends were cut back, 3 bases at V and 0 bases at J, with 15 bases in the middle. DNA of the CDR3: TGTGCCAGCTCACCTCAGACAGGCCAACTCTCTGGAAACACCATATATTTT. Protein sequence: CASSPQTGQLSGNTIYF. The full variable domain, with the rest looked up from reference TRBV18 and TRBJ1-3, is NAGVMQNPRHLVRRRGQEARLRCSPMKGHSHVYWYRQLPEEGLKFMVYLQKENIIDESGMPKERFSAEFPKEGPSILRIQQVVRGDSAAYFCASSPQTGQLSGNTIYFGEGSWLTVV.

The gene calls are TRBV14 and TRBJ2-4, with 11 nucleotides matching TRBD2. The J segment lost 0 bases and the V segment lost 5 bases, leaving 21 bases of the junction unmatched. The germline V gene encodes CDR1 SGHDN and CDR2 FVKESK. CDR3 length equals 22 residues. The CDR3 DNA reads TGTGCCAGCAGCGACCAAACTAGCGGGAGTGGCCTGGGGGTTCTAGCCAAAAACATTCAGTACTTC. Translating it yields CASSDQTSGSGLGVLAKNIQYF.

J is TRBJ2-2 and V is TRBV3-1 (or the pseudogene TRBV3-2); TRBD1 aligns across 8 bases. V lost 6 bases, J lost 6 bases, and 3 bases stayed unmatched. The germline CDR1 and CDR2 sequences are LGHDT and YNNKEL (reference sequence). The CDR3 loop spans 13 amino acids. The CDR3 bases are TGTGCCAGCAGTTTGACAGGGGCCGGGGAGCTGTTTTTT. Translation: CASSLTGAGELFF.

V gene TRBV24-1 combines with J gene TRBJ1-5; D is uncertain. This CDR3 spans 15 amino acids. Germline V gene sequence: CDR1 KGHDR, CDR2 SFDVKD. The V end lost 4 bases, the J end lost 2 bases, and 11 bases lay between the germline ends. The CDR3 loop reads CATSDRSNGNQPQHF. The CDR3 nucleotides read TGTGCCACCAGTGACCGTAGTAACGGCAATCAGCCCCAGCATTTT.

Note on this clone: Other DNA sequences in the same sample also yield this CDR3. The chain joins TRBV29-1 to TRBJ2-1; weak D call: TRBD1 (5 bases). Germline lookup yields CDR1 SQVTM and CDR2 ANQGSEA. Trimming took 2 bases from V and 0 from J, leaving 8 bases between them. The CDR3 length is 14 residues. The CDR3 bases are TGCAGCGTTGAAACAGGAGTCTCCTACAATGAGCAGTTCTTC. Encoded protein: CSVETGVSYNEQFF.

The chain links TRBV18 to TRBJ2-1; a possible D gene is TRBD1 (6 bases). Germline V gene lookup returns CDR1 KGHSH and CDR2 LQKENI. The CDR3 is 14 residues long. Trimming removed 4 bases at V and 7 bases at J, with 14 bases between. The DNA of the CDR3 is TGTGCCAGCTCACTATCCCAGGGGATGAATGAGCAGTTCTTC. Protein product: CASSLSQGMNEQFF.

This clone occurred once. The chain combines TRBV25-1 with TRBJ2-3; the match to TRBD2 covers 10 bases. Unmatched junction bases numbered 13, after V lost 5 bases and J lost 8 bases. This CDR3 is built from 16 residues. Germline CDR1 is MGHDK and CDR2 is SYGVNS. The CDR3 DNA is TGTGCCAGCAGTCCGCAGGGTCTAGCGGGAGTGTCTACGCAGTATTTT. It is translated as CASSPQGLAGVSTQYF. Using reference TRBV25-1 and TRBJ2-3 for the parts outside the CDR3, the full variable domain is EADIYQTPRYLVIGTGKKITLECSQTMGHDKMYWYQQDPGMELHLIHYSYGVNSTEKGDLSSESTVSRIRTEHFPLTLESARPSHTSQYLCASSPQGLAGVSTQYFGPGTRLTVL.

The V call is TRBV9, the J call TRBJ1-2; the D is unclear. The CDR3 extends over 12 amino acids. V lost 2 bases to trimming and J lost 6 bases, with 8 bases between them. In germline, CDR1 is SGDLS, CDR2 YYNGEE. The CDR3 bases are TGTGCCAGCAGCGTGAACGCGGATGGCTACACCTTC. Its translation is CASSVNADGYTF.

The chain combines TRBV29-1 with TRBJ2-5, with D possibly being TRBD1 (6 bases). V dropped 7 bases and J dropped 4 bases, with 19 bases sitting between them. Per germline, CDR1 SQVTM and CDR2 ANQGSEA. This CDR3 is 14 amino acids long. The CDR3 DNA follows: TGCAGCGGTCGGGGCGGACAGACGGGAGAGACCCAGTACTTC. Translated, it gives CSGRGGQTGETQYF.

The chain links TRBV28 to TRBJ1-4; D possibly corresponds to TRBD1 (5 bases). V was cut by 6 bases and J by 8 bases, with 19 bases left in between. Germline V lookup: CDR1 MDHEN, CDR2 SYDVKM. The CDR3 is 15 residues long. DNA of the CDR3: TGTGCCAGCAGGCCCCTTAGTGGGGGGGACGAAAAACTGTTTTTT. Amino acids: CASRPLSGGDEKLFF.

V usage is TRBV29-1 and J usage is TRBJ1-1; TRBD1 might be the D (5 bases). V was trimmed by 7 bases and J by 0 bases, leaving 12 bases between them. The CDR3 runs to 13 residues. The germline V gene encodes CDR1 SQVTM and CDR2 ANQGSEA. CDR3 nucleotide sequence: TGCAGCGCCCGGGGGGGTTTGAACACTGAAGCTTTCTTT. This codes for CSARGGLNTEAFF.

The chain has TRBV7-2 and TRBJ2-1, with D possibly being TRBD1 (5 bases). Germline V CDR1 and CDR2: SGHTA, FQGNSA. This CDR3 is 14 amino acids long. V was cut by 7 bases and J by 8 bases, with 18 bases left in between. The CDR3 protein is CASTSGAYRYEQFF. CDR3 nucleotide sequence: TGTGCCAGCACCTCTGGGGCCTACCGTTATGAGCAGTTCTTC. The entire variable domain, with the rest obtained from reference TRBV7-2 and TRBJ2-1, is as follows: GAGVSQSPSNKVTEKGKDVELRCDPISGHTALYWYRQSLGQGLEFLIYFQGNSAPDKSGLPSDRFSAERTGGSVSTLTIQRTQQEDSAVYLCASTSGAYRYEQFFGPGTRLTVL.

The rearrangement joins TRBV6-4 to TRBJ1-1; D is unclear. Trimming cost V 3 bases and J 3 bases, with 8 bases left between them. CDR3 length: 13 residues. CDR1 and CDR2 from the germline V gene are MRHNA and SNTAGT. The CDR3 DNA reads as TGTGCCAGCAGTGAACAGTCGTACACTGAAGCTTTCTTT. Encoded protein: CASSEQSYTEAFF.

The V gene is TRBV7-2, the J gene TRBJ2-7, with a tentative D call TRBD2 (5 bases). Between the trimmed V and J ends, which lost 3 bases and 5 bases, there was a span of 5 bases. Germline V gives CDR1 SGHTA, CDR2 FQGNSA. CDR3 length: 11 residues. In DNA, the CDR3 is TGTGCCAGCAGCTTGAGGGACGAGCAGTACTTC. It encodes CASSLRDEQYF.

The V call is TRBV25-1, the J call TRBJ2-3; D is perhaps TRBD2 (5 bases). CDR3 size: 15 residues. The germline V and J ends were trimmed by 4 bases and 2 bases, with 13 bases remaining between them. CDR1 and CDR2 (germline): MGHDK, SYGVNS. The CDR3 here is CASSVGGGDTDTQYF. The DNA of the CDR3 is TGTGCCAGCAGTGTGGGCGGAGGAGACACAGATACGCAGTATTTT.

The chain uses TRBV6-6 and TRBJ1-5; 7 nucleotides align to TRBD1. Trimming at V came to 2 bases and at J to 2 bases, leaving 6 bases not matched to a gene. Looked up from germline, CDR1 is MNHNY and CDR2 is SVGAGI (reference sequence). The CDR3 length is 16 residues. The CDR3 DNA follows: TGTGCCAGCAGTTACGTGCAGGGGGGTGGCAATCAGCCCCAGCATTTT. Protein: CASSYVQGGGNQPQHF.

The chain uses TRBV15 and TRBJ2-3; TRBD2 matches 11 bases. The CDR3 runs to 14 residues. V was pared by 0 bases and J by 14 bases, with 7 bases of the junction left unmatched. Germline CDR1 and CDR2: LNHNV and YYDKDF (reference sequence). The CDR3 loop reads CATSRDVAGGPGYF. CDR3 sequence (DNA): TGTGCCACCAGCAGAGACGTAGCGGGAGGGCCTGGGTATTTT.

V and J are TRBV9 and TRBJ1-1; D is unclear. Germline loops: CDR1 SGDLS, CDR2 YYNGEE. This CDR3 contains 13 residues. The V end was cut by 4 bases, the J end by 0 bases, with 7 bases between. The CDR3 DNA reads as TGTGCCAGCAGCTCTGGCCTGAACACTGAAGCTTTCTTT. Residues: CASSSGLNTEAFF.

The rearrangement uses TRBV10-1 and TRBJ1-2, with 7 bases that match TRBD1. The V and J ends lost 5 bases and 6 bases, in that order; junction bases with no gene match: 6. The germline V gene has CDR1 WNHNN and CDR2 SYGVQD (reference sequence). The CDR3 has 13 amino acids. This CDR3 is CASSSTGVDGYTF. The CDR3 DNA reads as TGCGCCAGCAGTAGTACAGGGGTAGATGGCTACACCTTC.